A selection of T cell receptor beta chains follows, all from one sample in a study of monozygotic twins with inflammatory bowel disease. TCRdb reprocessed the 5' RACE reads; each CDR3 protein has one entry and no DNA is given. The listing records hundreds of thousands of distinct CDR3 sequences. The source material was blood. The receptors were gathered from a human donor with ulcerative colitis or Crohn's disease, or a healthy co-twin of an affected twin (not recorded which). Each CDR3 is given with its conserved first and last residue. Not all rows give a size; the values are once, few, many and, for expanded clones, a class.

clone size	V gene	J gene	CDR3 protein
-	TRBV20-1	TRBJ2-2	CSARPFETGELFF
-	TRBV5-1	TRBJ2-1	CASSLVPGGYDEQFF
medium-sized	TRBV12-3/TRBV12-4	TRBJ2-1	CASSLLAGVYNEQFF
-	TRBV20-1	TRBJ2-3	CSPMGGGWYKRTDTQYF
-	TRBV10-3	TRBJ2-7	CAIRPGTGSYEQYF
-	TRBV12-3/TRBV12-4	TRBJ2-1	CASSFKGNNEQFF
-	TRBV6-6	TRBJ2-3	CATKPGPTDTQYF
-	TRBV12-3/TRBV12-4	TRBJ1-5	CASRAGGGQPQHF
-	TRBV19	TRBJ2-7	CASSDRDRDLEQYF
-	TRBV20-1	TRBJ1-5	CSADGPGTDLNQPQHF
-	TRBV4-2	TRBJ2-3	CASSQETAGGRTDTQYF
-	TRBV20-1	TRBJ2-1	CSACPPPTRTSGVRGEQFF
-	TRBV19	TRBJ1-5	CASSTDRAQPQHF
-	TRBV5-1	TRBJ2-2	CASSFGQGGGELFF
-	TRBV29-1	TRBJ2-7	CSVEGLGNSYEQYF
-	TRBV20-1	TRBJ2-4	CSARVGARAKNIQYF
-	TRBV24-1	TRBJ2-3	CATSDAGQGASTDTQYF
-	TRBV7-2	TRBJ1-2	CASSLPTGGYGYTF
-	TRBV9	TRBJ2-7	CASSEYGYQINEQYF
-	TRBV3-1	TRBJ1-3	CASSQQTGPGNTIYF
-	TRBV15	TRBJ1-4	CATSRVQEKLFF
-	TRBV7-9	TRBJ2-7	CASSPELAGGYEQYF
-	TRBV28	TRBJ2-3	CASSLNFDTQYF
-	TRBV12-3/TRBV12-4	TRBJ1-1	CASSSVWTEAFF
-	TRBV6-1	TRBJ2-1	CASSERGRYNEPFF
-	TRBV21-1	TRBJ2-1	CASSRETGIRNEQFF
-	TRBV11-2	TRBJ1-3	CASSFPGAGGFSGNTIYF
-	TRBV7-8	TRBJ1-2	CASSLGERGKSYGYTF
-	TRBV5-1	TRBJ1-5	CASSSTMNQPQHF
-	TRBV29-1	TRBJ1-5	CSVQTANQPQHF
-	TRBV13	TRBJ1-3	CASSFKSGVPGNTIYF
-	TRBV5-1	TRBJ1-3	CASSLEGAGRNTIYF
-	TRBV10-3	TRBJ1-5	CAISYSGGQPQHF
-	TRBV4-3	TRBJ2-1	CASSQEATFYNEQFF
-	TRBV15	TRBJ2-2	CATSRGATGELFF
-	TRBV6-1	TRBJ2-7	CASNSGLAGVAEQYF
-	TRBV27	TRBJ2-3	CASSLGKDTQYF
-	TRBV12-3/TRBV12-4	TRBJ2-2	CASSLRGQGLTGELFF
-	TRBV29-1	TRBJ2-5	CSVGWEETQYF
-	TRBV29-1	TRBJ1-1	CSARDRLNTEAFF
-	TRBV9	TRBJ2-1	CASSRALAGPNEQFF
-	TRBV12-3/TRBV12-4	TRBJ2-3	CASSFYSNTQYF
-	TRBV5-1	TRBJ2-7	CASSFGSGYEQYF
-	TRBV3-1	TRBJ2-7	CASCGAGEQYF
-	TRBV6-5	TRBJ2-7	CGGTGVYYEQYF
-	TRBV6-5	TRBJ1-2	CASSIGQGSYTF
-	TRBV4-1	TRBJ2-1	CASSQSPSGSSYNEQFF
-	TRBV12-3/TRBV12-4	TRBJ2-3	CASSLGGSGKRVTQYF
-	TRBV11-2	TRBJ2-7	CASTWVNTSYEQYF
-	TRBV20-1	TRBJ1-4	CSASGRPSREKLFF
-	TRBV18	TRBJ1-5	CASSPPSGARYQPQHF
-	TRBV29-1	TRBJ2-5	CSVFEVWETQYF
-	TRBV5-1	TRBJ1-2	CASSLGQGNYGYTF
-	TRBV6-1	TRBJ2-2	CASSRGAGPWSGELFF
-	TRBV6-2/TRBV6-3	TRBJ2-2	CASSTQYRVTGELFF
-	TRBV10-3	TRBJ1-2	CAISGDRGIHGYTF
-	TRBV5-1	TRBJ1-2	CASSTKLGGYGYTF
-	TRBV10-3	TRBJ1-5	CAISDEAQPQHF